This T cell receptor (beta chain) was sequenced during a study of OX40 agonist ivuxolimab in advanced cancers. For the wider study: Ivuxolimab was an agonistic, fully human IgG2 monoclonal antibody directed against OX40 (CD134), a costimulatory receptor. Intravenous ivuxolimab was administered to patients every 2 weeks at six dose levels: 0.01, 0.1, 0.3, 1.5, 3 and 10 mg/kg. Of the roughly 53 patients in dose escalation, 19 had hepatocellular carcinoma, some 15 had melanoma, 9 had renal cell carcinoma and 9 had head and neck cancer. In the dose-escalation cohort, over 65% of patients were male, and the mean age was approximately 60 years, with a range of about 23 to 80. Prior anti-PD-1, anti-PD-L1 or anti-CTLA-4 therapy was permitted, and checkpoint inhibitors had been received by less than 45% of dose-escalation patients. Partial responses occurred in three dose-escalation patients, of whom one had hepatocellular carcinoma and two had cutaneous melanoma. Peripheral TCRbeta sequencing aimed to test whether ivuxolimab altered TCR sequence diversity and caused clonal T-cell expansion. The monotherapy dose-escalation portion (N ≈ 57 patients) of the phase I ivuxolimab trial is reported in the paper.

Genomic DNA was extracted from sorted cells for sequencing of the TCRbeta CDR3 region. The immunoSEQ Assay was used to sequence the TCRbeta CDR3 regions. The source is immuneACCESS, and TCRdb retained only in-frame sequences with V and J called. Part of the clones is not carried over; for the studies checked, unresolved V genes explain less than half of this, and the remainder is unexplained. This sample gives more than 70,000 clones in total; roughly 85% of them show up just once. Together, the top ten hold just under 2% of the sample. With respect to this clone: This clone's antigen is unknown. No base-level quality is on record; no much larger clone is a single base apart.

Patients with autoimmune disease history or receiving systemic immunosuppression were excluded from the trial. Peripheral blood for TCR sequencing was drawn from every dose cohort at baseline, at cycle 4 day 1 and at cycle 7 day 1. The samples were drawn from a first-in-human, open-label, multicenter phase I dose-escalation trial of ivuxolimab. Adults with locally advanced or metastatic melanoma, renal cell, hepatocellular, or head and neck squamous cell carcinoma were enrolled in the trial. Before TCR sequencing, CD4+ and CD8+ T cells were separately sorted from peripheral blood. The CDR3 runs 15 residues from the cysteine to the phenylalanine. CDR3 DNA is the only sequence kept; it has 45 bases, read in frame from the first base. The germline V gene supplies CDR1 SNHLY and CDR2 FYNNEI. The germline V and J ends show losses of 4 bases and 7 bases respectively, and no gene match explains 9 bases of the junction.

Points the paper makes about the study in general: Partial responders in the 0.1-3.0 mg/kg groups had among the lowest normalized peripheral clonal expansion, especially among CD8+ T cells. Low levels of normalized T-cell clonal expansion were also seen in some nonresponding patients. Clonal expansion of both CD4+ and CD8+ blood T cells was observed from baseline to week 6 at doses 0.1 to 3.0 mg/kg. After ivuxolimab, more expanded clones were found on average in CD8+ T cells than in CD4+ T cells. The antigen specificity of the peripheral T cells that underwent clonal expansion was not determined.

The source was CD4+ or CD8+ T cells sorted from blood, collected in a trial of the OX40 agonist ivuxolimab. Recombination connected TRBV2 to TRBJ2-2; TRBD1 matches 7 bases in the middle. The sequence came from an adult with an advanced solid tumor such as melanoma, head and neck, liver or kidney cancer. The CDR3 corresponds to CASSGEGARVGELFF. The nucleotide sequence is given as TGTGCCAGCAGTGGAGAGGGGGCGAGGGTCGGGGAGCTGTTTTTT. Where the CDR3 stops, the reference TRBV2 and TRBJ2-2 genes take over; the full variable domain is EPEVTQTPSHQVTQMGQEVILRCVPISNHLYFYWYRQILGQKVEFLVSFYNNEISEKSEIFDDQFSVERPDGSNFTLKIRSTKLEDSAMYFCASSGEGARVGELFFGEGSRLTVL.